The sequence of this TCR beta chain was determined in a study of cytomegalovirus exposure and HLA in healthy donors. On the study more broadly: Unique TCRs from HLA-typed donors, about 85 million of them, were held in an early data release.

This CDR3 spans 14 amino acids. In germline, CDR1 is MDHEN, CDR2 SYDVKM. The V end was cut by 7 bases, the J end by 3 bases, with 16 bases between. The study ran its PCR with 60 Vbeta and 13 Jbeta primers. Only in-frame clones appear in the TCRdb table, and some are missing; sequencing was by immunoSEQ multiplex PCR. The sample records 150,000 to 200,000 clones, 75% to 85% being singletons. The rearrangement joins TRBV28 to TRBJ2-7; maybe TRBD2 (6 bases). Material: PBMCs. The clonotype comes from a woman aged 25 to 39 in good health and CMV-seronegative. DNA for the CDR3: TGTGCCAGCAACCGGCCGGGGGTGGGCTACGAGCAGTACTTC. Amino acid sequence: CASNRPGVGYEQYF.